One sample yielded the 20 T cell receptor beta chains listed below, sequenced in a study of response to subunit inactivated influenza vaccine. TCRdb used MiXCR to reprocess the RT-PCR reads, holding one entry per CDR3 protein. The sample holds roughly 520,000 distinct CDR3 sequences, approximately 24% seen once. The specimen comprised CD4+ T cells sorted from PBMCs, sampled 4 to 6 days after vaccination. The receptors come from a man in his forties or fifties who received an inactivated influenza vaccine.

The CDR3 DNA sequence: TGCGCCAGCAAAGACAGGGGGCCCCCAGAGACCCAGTACTTC. It is translated as CASKDRGPPETQYF. This chain joins TRBV4-3 and TRBJ2-5; 10 bases fit TRBD1. The CDR3 spans 14 residues. V trimming: 7 bases; J trimming: 4 bases; junction bases outside the gene matches: 6. The V gene's germline CDR1 is LGHNA and CDR2 YSLEER.

This clonotype was seen ten or more times. The chain has TRBV12-3 or TRBV12-4 and TRBJ2-5; D possibly matches TRBD1 or TRBD2 (5 bases each). This CDR3 contains 15 residues. The ends were cut back, 6 bases at V and 7 bases at J, with 21 bases in the middle. CDR3 protein: CASRVGGATQGTQYF. In DNA, the CDR3 is TGTGCCAGCAGAGTTGGGGGAGCCACTCAGGGGACCCAGTACTTC.

This clonotype was seen a handful of times. This rearrangement joins TRBV6-1 to TRBJ2-7, with 12 bases fitting TRBD2. The V segment lost 6 bases and the J segment 3 bases; nucleotides outside the gene matches: 6. CDR3 length equals 15 residues. Germline V gene lookup returns CDR1 MNHNS and CDR2 SASEGT. CDR3 in amino acids: CASRPTSGSLYEQYF. Here the CDR3 DNA reads TGTGCCAGCAGACCGACTAGCGGGAGCCTCTACGAGCAGTACTTC.

The chain is built from TRBV7-2 and TRBJ2-1; the D gene is possibly TRBD1 (6 bases). Per the germline V gene, CDR1 is SGHTA and CDR2 is FQGNSA. The V and J ends lost 3 bases and 4 bases respectively, with 19 bases between them. This CDR3 is 17 amino acids long. In DNA form, the CDR3 reads TGTGCCAGCAGCTTTACAGGGACCTTTTCACCATACAATGAGCAGTTCTTC. Translating it yields CASSFTGTFSPYNEQFF.

The chain employs TRBV9 and TRBJ1-4; D uncertain. Germline V lookup: CDR1 SGDLS, CDR2 YYNGEE. The CDR3 extends over 13 amino acids. Trimming pared 0 bases from V and 5 bases from J, leaving 5 bases between. CDR3 amino acids: CASSVDGNEKLFF. CDR3 in DNA: TGTGCCAGCAGCGTAGATGGGAATGAAAAACTGTTTTTT.

The chain combines TRBV5-1 with TRBJ1-1; 7 nucleotides match TRBD1. The CDR3 has 15 amino acids. Germline V lookup: CDR1 SGHRS, CDR2 YFSETQ. The V gene end was trimmed by 4 bases and the J gene end by 0 bases; junction bases not matched to a gene: 6. The CDR3 DNA is TGCGCCAGCAGCCCATGGGACAGCTTGAACACTGAAGCTTTCTTT. The encoded protein is CASSPWDSLNTEAFF.

The chain links TRBV7-3 to TRBJ2-3; D gene unclear. CDR3 size: 14 residues. V was trimmed by 2 bases and J by 2 bases, leaving 8 bases between them. The V gene's germline CDR1 is SGHTA and CDR2 FQGTGA. The CDR3 here is CASSLDPYTDTQYF. CDR3 in DNA: TGTGCCAGCAGCTTAGACCCCTACACAGATACGCAGTATTTT.

The CDR3 reads CSARDAERMLRVGPKADTQYF. The CDR3 DNA is TGCAGTGCTAGAGATGCAGAAAGAATGCTCAGGGTGGGGCCTAAGGCAGATACGCAGTATTTT. The chain recombines TRBV20-1 with TRBJ2-3; D perhaps matches TRBD1 (5 bases). V was trimmed by 0 bases and J by 4 bases, leaving 32 bases between them. The CDR3 extends over 21 amino acids. Germline V gene lookup returns CDR1 DFQATT and CDR2 SNEGSKA (reference sequence).

This clonotype has a handful of counts. The rearrangement links TRBV7-2 to TRBJ1-1; no reliable D call. The CDR3 consists of 14 residues. V lost 4 bases and J lost 2, with 11 bases in between. Germline V CDR1 and CDR2: SGHTA, FQGNSA. CDR3 nucleotides: TGTGCCAGCAGCTCCCGAAGGTTTAACACTGAAGCTTTCTTT. It yields the protein CASSSRRFNTEAFF.

The chain uses TRBV5-5 and TRBJ2-7; D not certain. The V gene's germline CDR1 is SGHKS and CDR2 YYEKEE (reference sequence). V gave up 1 base and J gave up 4 bases, with 9 bases separating them. The CDR3 sequence is 13 residues long. CDR3 DNA: TGTGCCAGCAGCTTGAGTTTGGGATACGAGCAGTACTTC. Translation gives CASSLSLGYEQYF.

CDR3 loop: CASSMDRGETQYF. Written as DNA, the CDR3 is TGTGCCAGCAGCATGGACAGGGGTGAGACCCAGTACTTC. The chain combines TRBV5-6 with TRBJ2-5; 9 positions match TRBD1. The CDR3 spans 13 residues. V lost 4 bases and J lost 5; bases outside the gene matches: 3. Per the germline V gene, CDR1 is SGHDT and CDR2 is YYEEEE.

This clonotype was picked up a small number of times. CDR3 sequence: CASSIGTSGSVQYF. The CDR3 region has the DNA TGTGCCAGCAGCATAGGGACTAGCGGGAGTGTGCAGTACTTC. The chain has TRBV7-2 and TRBJ2-7, with TRBD2 matching 14 bases. There are 14 residues in the CDR3. J lost 9 bases, V lost 5 bases, and 6 bases had no gene match. Per the germline V gene, CDR1 is SGHTA and CDR2 is FQGNSA.

The sample holds a few counts of this clonotype. This chain connects TRBV5-4 to TRBJ2-3; D is ambiguous. Germline CDR1 SGHNT, CDR2 YYREEE (reference sequence). V gave up 0 bases and J gave up 4 bases, with 9 bases separating them. The CDR3 length is 14 residues. The CDR3 coding sequence is TGTGCCAGCAGCTTGGCCAGGACGGCAGATACGCAGTATTTT. This translates into CASSLARTADTQYF. Full variable domain (rest looked up from reference TRBV5-4 and TRBJ2-3): ETGVTQSPTHLIKTRGQQVTLRCSSQSGHNTVSWYQQALGQGPQFIFQYYREEENGRGNFPPRFSGLQFPNYSSELNVNALELDDSALYLCASSLARTADTQYFGPGTRLTVL.

This clonotype was counted between two and nine times. The genes are TRBV20-1 and TRBJ2-1; D remains unclear. In germline, CDR1 is DFQATT, CDR2 SNEGSKA (reference sequence). The CDR3 loop spans 16 amino acids. V gave up 0 bases and J gave up 0 bases, with 12 bases separating them. The CDR3 DNA reads as TGCAGTGCTAGAGACTTTAGGAGAAGCTCCTACAATGAGCAGTTCTTC. Its translation: CSARDFRRSSYNEQFF.

This clonotype was found a few times. The chain joins TRBV6-4 to TRBJ2-2; TRBD2 matches 11 bases. Germline V lookup: CDR1 MRHNA, CDR2 SNTAGT. V was clipped by 6 bases and J by 2 bases; unmatched bases: 5. The CDR3 extends over 16 amino acids. The CDR3 is CASRPLAGDNTGELFF. CDR3 nucleotide sequence: TGTGCCAGCAGGCCACTAGCGGGGGACAACACCGGGGAGCTGTTTTTT.

The chain employs TRBV5-1 and TRBJ2-3; 7 bases align to TRBD2. V lost 7 bases, J lost 3 bases, and 8 bases stayed unmatched. The germline gives CDR1 SGHRS, CDR2 YFSETQ. The CDR3 sequence is 14 residues long. The CDR3, as DNA: TGCGCCAGCCGATCTCGACTAGCAACAGATACGCAGTATTTT. Translation: CASRSRLATDTQYF.

V usage is TRBV20-1 and J usage is TRBJ2-7; 10 bases line up with TRBD1. CDR1 and CDR2 from the germline V gene are DFQATT and SNEGSKA (reference sequence). This CDR3 region has 14 residues. J was trimmed by 4 bases and V by 3 bases; bases with no gene match: 6. In DNA form, the CDR3 reads TGCAGTGCTAGTCCCGACAGGGGGCTATACGAGCAGTACTTC. As protein: CSASPDRGLYEQYF.

The chain employs TRBV12-3 or TRBV12-4 and TRBJ2-7; perhaps TRBD1 as D (7 bases). This CDR3 is built from 15 residues. The V gene lost 2 bases and the J gene lost 6 bases, with 17 bases spanning the gap. This CDR3 reads CASSLKGGQSGEQYF. Written as DNA, the CDR3 is TGTGCCAGCAGTTTAAAGGGGGGACAGTCGGGCGAGCAGTACTTC.

This clonotype was counted between two and nine times. The chain uses TRBV24-1 and TRBJ2-5; maybe TRBD1 (6 bases). CDR1 is KGHDR and CDR2 is SFDVKD in the germline V gene. CDR3 size: 14 residues. Trimming left V 5 bases short and J 1 base short, with 10 bases between. CDR3 protein: CATSVGQIQETQYF. The CDR3 DNA reads as TGTGCCACCAGTGTGGGACAAATCCAAGAGACCCAGTACTTC.

The gene calls are TRBV27 and TRBJ2-3; 8 bases align to TRBD1. Per the germline V gene, CDR1 is MNHEY and CDR2 is SMNVEV (reference sequence). V gave up 6 bases and J gave up 8 bases; unmatched junction bases: 22. CDR3 length equals 18 residues. CDR3 sequence: CASSTHGPVQGARGTQYF. Here the CDR3 DNA reads TGTGCCAGCAGCACTCACGGGCCTGTGCAGGGGGCGCGGGGTACGCAGTATTTT.